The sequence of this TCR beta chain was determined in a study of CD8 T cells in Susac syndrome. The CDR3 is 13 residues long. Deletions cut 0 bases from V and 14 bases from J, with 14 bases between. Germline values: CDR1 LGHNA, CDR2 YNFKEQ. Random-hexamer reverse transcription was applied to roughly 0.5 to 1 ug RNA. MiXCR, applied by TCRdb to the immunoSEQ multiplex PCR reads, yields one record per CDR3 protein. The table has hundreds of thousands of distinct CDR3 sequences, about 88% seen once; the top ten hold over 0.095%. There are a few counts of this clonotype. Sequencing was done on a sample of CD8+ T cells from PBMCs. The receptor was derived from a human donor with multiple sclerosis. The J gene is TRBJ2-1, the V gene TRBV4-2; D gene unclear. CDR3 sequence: CASSQDLGYPEFF. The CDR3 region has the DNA TGTGCCAGCAGCCAAGATTTAGGCTACCCGGAGTTCTTC.